These 20 T cell receptor beta chains share one sample of origin, sequenced in a study of cytomegalovirus exposure and HLA in healthy donors. The PCR used 60 Vbeta and 13 Jbeta primers. Only in-frame clones appear in the TCRdb table, and some are missing; sequencing was by immunoSEQ multiplex PCR. The sample has about 130,000 clones; 75% to 85% are singletons. Input material: PBMCs. The receptor set was obtained from a woman aged 40 to 55 in good health and CMV-seronegative.

The rearrangement joins TRBV28 to TRBJ2-1, with D uncertain. This CDR3 region has 16 residues. Germline CDR1 and CDR2: MDHEN and SYDVKM. Deletions cut 5 bases from V and 5 bases from J, with 19 bases between. DNA of the CDR3: TGTGCCAGCAGTCGACTCGGTTTACTGAAGAACAATGAGCAGTTCTTC. Translating gives CASSRLGLLKNNEQFF.

The chain recombines TRBV9 with TRBJ2-3, with D perhaps TRBD2 (5 bases). Germline V lookup: CDR1 SGDLS, CDR2 YYNGEE. Trimming cost V 3 bases and J 4 bases, with 12 bases left between them. This CDR3 contains 14 residues. CDR3 sequence (DNA): TGTGCCAGCAGCGAACTAGGCACGCCAGATACGCAGTATTTT. Translating it yields CASSELGTPDTQYF.

V gene TRBV5-6 combines with J gene TRBJ2-1; perhaps TRBD2 as D (5 bases). V lost 5 bases and J 0 bases, leaving 15 bases between the germline ends. This CDR3 has 16 amino acids. Germline CDR1 SGHDT, CDR2 YYEEEE. CDR3 nucleotide sequence: TGTGCCAGCAGGGGGTTCGGGAAAAGCTCCTACAATGAGCAGTTCTTC. This sequence encodes CASRGFGKSSYNEQFF. The full variable domain, rest sourced from reference TRBV5-6 and TRBJ2-1, is DAGVTQSPTHLIKTRGQQVTLRCSPKSGHDTVSWYQQALGQGPQFIFQYYEEEERQRGNFPDRFSGHQFPNYSSELNVNALLLGDSALYLCASRGFGKSSYNEQFFGPGTRLTVL.

V and J are TRBV19 and TRBJ1-5; D gene uncertain. The germline gives CDR1 LNHDA, CDR2 SQIVND (reference sequence). CDR3 length: 14 amino acids. The V and J ends lost 4 bases and 2 bases respectively, with 9 bases between them. CDR3 in DNA: TGTGCCAGTAGTACCCGCGTACGCAATCAGCCCCAGCATTTT. Translation: CASSTRVRNQPQHF.

The chain couples TRBV5-1 to TRBJ2-7; D unresolved. V was cut by 5 bases and J by 3 bases, with 18 bases left in between. Germline V gene sequence: CDR1 SGHRS, CDR2 YFSETQ. The CDR3 extends over 15 amino acids. CDR3 loop: CASRRLDTQNYEQYF. The CDR3 region has the DNA TGCGCCAGCAGGAGGCTTGATACTCAGAACTACGAGCAGTACTTC.

The chain carries TRBV5-6 and TRBJ2-3, with D perhaps TRBD2 (6 bases). CDR1 and CDR2 from the germline V gene are SGHDT and YYEEEE. The CDR3 sequence is 15 residues long. V lost 4 bases to trimming and J lost 1 base, with 13 bases between them. For the CDR3, the DNA is TGTGCCAGCAGCACCCTCGGGGGTGGCACAGATACGCAGTATTTT. It is translated as CASSTLGGGTDTQYF.

This chain joins TRBV19 and TRBJ2-5; 8 bases are shared with TRBD2. Unmatched junction bases numbered 5, after V lost 9 bases and J lost 5 bases. Germline CDR1 is LNHDA and CDR2 is SQIVND (reference sequence). CDR3 size: 12 residues. The CDR3 coding sequence is TGTGCCAGCCGCGGGGGGTCGGAGACCCAGTACTTC. Translating it yields CASRGGSETQYF.

J is TRBJ1-5 and V is TRBV4-3; D ambiguous. In germline, CDR1 is LGHNA, CDR2 YSLEER. The CDR3 has 16 residues. The ends were cut back, 0 bases at V and 9 bases at J, with 18 bases in the middle. The chain's CDR3 is CASSQEGGTPPWPQHF. The CDR3 bases are TGCGCCAGCAGCCAAGAAGGAGGAACACCCCCGTGGCCCCAGCATTTT.

The chain couples TRBV10-3 to TRBJ2-1; possibly TRBD2 for D (6 bases). V lost 3 bases and J lost 3, with 15 bases in between. The CDR3 is 16 amino acids. Germline values: CDR1 ENHRY, CDR2 SYGVKD. As DNA, the CDR3 is TGTGCCATCAGTGATGTGGCTAGCGACTACTACAATGAGCAGTTCTTC. This gives the protein CAISDVASDYYNEQFF.

V usage is TRBV7-8 and J usage is TRBJ1-5; 8 bases align to TRBD1. The CDR3 covers 14 residues. Germline values: CDR1 SGHVS, CDR2 FQNEAQ. With 10 bases clipped from V and 4 bases from J, the junction kept 9 bases outside the gene matches. CDR3: CATEDREGNQPQHF. In DNA, the CDR3 is TGTGCCACCGAGGACAGGGAGGGGAATCAGCCCCAGCATTTT.

The J gene is TRBJ2-2, the V gene TRBV10-2; a weak D match, TRBD1 (5 bases). The CDR3 is made up of 14 amino acids. Germline values: CDR1 WSHSY, CDR2 SAAADI. Trimming removed 2 bases at V and 1 base at J, with 5 bases between. CDR3 loop: CASSETGNTGELFF. CDR3 in DNA: TGCGCCAGCAGTGAGACAGGGAACACCGGGGAGCTGTTTTTT.

This CDR3 reads CASSPVNRDRGNIQYF. Written as DNA, the CDR3 is TGTGCCAGCTCACCGGTGAACCGGGACAGGGGGAACATTCAGTACTTC. The rearrangement uses TRBV18 and TRBJ2-4; 11 bases map to TRBD1. The V segment lost 3 bases and the J segment 7 bases; nucleotides outside the gene matches: 8. Looked up from germline, CDR1 is KGHSH and CDR2 is LQKENI. CDR3 size: 16 residues.

J is TRBJ2-1 and V is TRBV5-1; tentative D call: TRBD2 (6 bases). Germline V CDR1 and CDR2: SGHRS, YFSETQ. V was cut by 0 bases and J by 4 bases, with 20 bases left in between. The CDR3 runs to 18 residues. In nucleotides, the CDR3 is TGCGCCAGCAGCTTGGTTTGGGGGGTTCGGCGGGATTACAATGAGCAGTTCTTC. As protein: CASSLVWGVRRDYNEQFF.

The chain has TRBV14 and TRBJ2-3; 7 nucleotides line up with TRBD1. Germline CDR1 reads SGHDN; CDR2 reads FVKESK. The junction had 20 bases not matched to a gene; V was cut back by 1 base and J by 4 bases. There are 20 residues in the CDR3. The CDR3 DNA follows: TGTGCCAGCAGCCAAGTTCGACAGGGATGGGCTTGGGTCCGGGCAGATACGCAGTATTTT. Protein: CASSQVRQGWAWVRADTQYF.

The chain recombines TRBV28 with TRBJ2-7; 10 bases map to TRBD2. J lost 4 bases, V lost 5 bases, and 5 bases had no gene match. The CDR3 is 14 residues long. Germline V gives CDR1 MDHEN, CDR2 SYDVKM. The CDR3: CASSPLAGAYEQYF. For the CDR3, the DNA is TGTGCCAGCAGTCCCCTAGCGGGAGCTTACGAGCAGTACTTC. The entire variable domain, with the rest obtained from reference TRBV28 and TRBJ2-7, is as follows: DVKVTQSSRYLVKRTGEKVFLECVQDMDHENMFWYRQDPGLGLRLIYFSYDVKMKEKGDIPEGYSVSREKKERFSLILESASTNQTSMYLCASSPLAGAYEQYFGPGTRLTVT.

This clone came up once. The chain couples TRBV5-4 to TRBJ2-1; a weak D match, TRBD2 (6 bases). CDR3 length equals 16 residues. CDR1 and CDR2 (germline): SGHNT, YYREEE (reference sequence). Trimming removed 3 bases at V and 0 bases at J, with 13 bases between. CDR3 in DNA: TGTGCCAGCAGCTCGGGGAGGACCAGCTCCTACAATGAGCAGTTCTTC. It is translated as CASSSGRTSSYNEQFF.

The J gene is TRBJ1-2, the V gene TRBV18, with D tentatively TRBD1 (5 bases). Germline-derived CDR1 and CDR2 are KGHSH and LQKENI. Trimming took 4 bases from V and 5 from J, leaving 17 bases between them. This CDR3 region has 15 residues. The CDR3 nucleotides are TGTGCCAGCTCACAAACGATGACAGAGGAATATGGCTACACCTTC. It codes for CASSQTMTEEYGYTF. The variable domain in full, with the rest retrieved from reference TRBV18 and TRBJ1-2, is NAGVMQNPRHLVRRRGQEARLRCSPMKGHSHVYWYRQLPEEGLKFMVYLQKENIIDESGMPKERFSAEFPKEGPSILRIQQVVRGDSAAYFCASSQTMTEEYGYTFGSGTRLTVV.

V is TRBV19 and J is TRBJ1-5; 10 nucleotides match TRBD1. The trim removed 7 bases at V and 3 bases at J, leaving 6 bases unmatched. CDR3 length: 15 residues. The germline gives CDR1 LNHDA, CDR2 SQIVND (reference sequence). The CDR3 DNA follows: TGTGCCAGTACCACGACAGGGGGCCCCAATCAGCCCCAGCATTTT. It specifies CASTTTGGPNQPQHF.

This clone was counted ten times or more. The V call is TRBV4-1, the J call TRBJ2-7; D possibly corresponds to TRBD2 (5 bases). Trimming pared 0 bases from V and 2 bases from J, leaving 14 bases between. Germline lookup yields CDR1 MGHRA and CDR2 YSYEKL. CDR3 length equals 16 residues. This CDR3 reads CASSQDIGSGAYEQYF. The CDR3 bases are TGCGCCAGCAGCCAAGATATTGGGAGCGGAGCCTACGAGCAGTACTTC.

The chain is built from TRBV5-1 and TRBJ2-3; D not resolved. Trimming took 0 bases from V and 6 from J, leaving 17 bases between them. Germline CDR1 SGHRS, CDR2 YFSETQ. The CDR3 runs to 16 residues. The CDR3 DNA follows: TGCGCCAGCAGCTTGGCCCGCCACCAGAACACGGATACGCAGTATTTT. Translation gives CASSLARHQNTDTQYF.